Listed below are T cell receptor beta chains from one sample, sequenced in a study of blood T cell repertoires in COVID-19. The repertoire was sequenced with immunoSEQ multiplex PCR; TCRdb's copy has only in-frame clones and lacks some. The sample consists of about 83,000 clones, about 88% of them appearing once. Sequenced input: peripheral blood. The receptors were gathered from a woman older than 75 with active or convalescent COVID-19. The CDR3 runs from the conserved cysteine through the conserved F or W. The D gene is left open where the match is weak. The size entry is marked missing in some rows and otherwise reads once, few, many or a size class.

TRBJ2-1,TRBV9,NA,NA,TGTGCCAGCAGCGTAGGTGCGGTCTCCTACAATGAGCAGTTCTTC,CASSVGAVSYNEQFF
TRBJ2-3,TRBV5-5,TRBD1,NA,TGTGCCAGCAGCGATGGACAGGGCCTCACAGATACGCAGTATTTT,CASSDGQGLTDTQYF
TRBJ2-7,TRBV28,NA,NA,TGTGCCAGCAGTTTTCGGGGGACCCTCTCCTACGAGCAGTACTTC,CASSFRGTLSYEQYF
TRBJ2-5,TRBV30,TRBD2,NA,TGTGCCTGGAACGGCGGGGGGAACGGAGAGACCCAGTACTTC,CAWNGGGNGETQYF
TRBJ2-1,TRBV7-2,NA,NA,TGTGCCAGCAGCTCTTTGTACAATGAGCAGTTCTTC,CASSSLYNEQFF
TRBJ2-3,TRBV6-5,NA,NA,TGTGCCAGCAGTCCCCGTTTCTCTAGCACAGATACGCAGTATTTT,CASSPRFSSTDTQYF
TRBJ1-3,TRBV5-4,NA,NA,TGTGCCAGCAGCTTGGGGGGGGGCGGAACTGGAAACACCATATATTTT,CASSLGGGGTGNTIYF
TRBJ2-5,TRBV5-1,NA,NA,TGCGCCAGCAGCGTCCAGTTCTCAGAGACCCAGTACTTC,CASSVQFSETQYF
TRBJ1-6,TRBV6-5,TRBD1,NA,TGTGCCAGCAGCAGACAGGGATCCTATAATTCACCCCTCCACTTT,CASSRQGSYNSPLHF
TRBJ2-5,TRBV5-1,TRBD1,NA,TGCGCCAGCAGCGACGGGACAGGGGGGGAGACCCAGTACTTC,CASSDGTGGETQYF
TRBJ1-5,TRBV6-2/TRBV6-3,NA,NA,TGTGCCAGCAGTTACGCAGGGGCCCGCTTTAGCAATCAGCCCCAGCATTTT,CASSYAGARFSNQPQHF
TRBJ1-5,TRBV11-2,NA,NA,TGTGCCAGCAGCCCCGCCCACTCAAATCAGCCCCAGCATTTT,CASSPAHSNQPQHF
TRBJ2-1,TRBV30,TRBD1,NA,TGTGCCTGGAGTGGACAGGGTAATGAGCAGTTCTTC,CAWSGQGNEQFF
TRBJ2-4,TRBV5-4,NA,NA,TGTGCCAGCAGCCCGGGTGAGAGTCAAAACATTCAGTACTTC,CASSPGESQNIQYF
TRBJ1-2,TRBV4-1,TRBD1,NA,TGCGCCAGCAGCCCTCCTCTAGGGGGCGGGGGCTACACCTTC,CASSPPLGGGGYTF
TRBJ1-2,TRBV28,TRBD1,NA,TGTGCCAGCACGACAGGGGACCACTATGGCTACACCTTC,CASTTGDHYGYTF
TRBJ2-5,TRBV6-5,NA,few,TGTGCCAGCAGCCCATCATGGGGAGGAGAGACCCAGTACTTC,CASSPSWGGETQYF
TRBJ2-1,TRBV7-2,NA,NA,TGTGCCAGCAGCTTAGGACTTAATGAGCAGTTCTTC,CASSLGLNEQFF
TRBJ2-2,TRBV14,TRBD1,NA,TGTGCCAGCAGCCCTCGGACAGGGAGGACCGGGGAGCTGTTTTTT,CASSPRTGRTGELFF
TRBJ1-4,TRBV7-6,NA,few,TGTGCCAGCAGCTCTCAGGAAAAACTGTTTTTT,CASSSQEKLFF
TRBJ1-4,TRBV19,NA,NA,TGTGCCAGTAGTATGGCTCCAACTAATGAAAAACTGTTTTTT,CASSMAPTNEKLFF
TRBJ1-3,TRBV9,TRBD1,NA,TGTGCCAGCAGCTTCCGGGACAGGGCTGGAAACACCATATATTTT,CASSFRDRAGNTIYF
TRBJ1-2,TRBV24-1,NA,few,TGTGCCACCAGTGATTGGCAGGGAGGTGGCTACACCTTC,CATSDWQGGGYTF
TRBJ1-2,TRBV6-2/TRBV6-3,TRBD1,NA,TGTGCCAGCAGTTACTCGGGACAGGGGGCACTCGCTAACTATGGCTACACCTTC,CASSYSGQGALANYGYTF
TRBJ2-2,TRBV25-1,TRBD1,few,TGTGCCAGCAGTGAATTCGACAGGGGTAGTACCGGGGAGCTGTTTTTT,CASSEFDRGSTGELFF
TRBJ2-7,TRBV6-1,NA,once,TGTGCCAGCAGTGAATCCGCGGGGCAGTACTTC,CASSESAGQYF
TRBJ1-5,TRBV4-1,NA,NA,TGCGCCAGCAGCCAAGTTGAGGGCAATCAGCCCCAGCATTTT,CASSQVEGNQPQHF
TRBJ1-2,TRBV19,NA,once,TGTGCCAGTAGTCGTCCCGGGGGTCGGAACTATGGCTACACCTTC,CASSRPGGRNYGYTF
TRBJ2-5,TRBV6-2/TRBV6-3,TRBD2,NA,TGTGCCAGCAGTTACCCCCTAGCGGACCAAAACCATGGGACCCAGTACTTC,CASSYPLADQNHGTQYF
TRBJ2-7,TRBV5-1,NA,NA,TGCGCCAGTACGTCAGGGGCCCTCGAGCAGTACTTC,CASTSGALEQYF
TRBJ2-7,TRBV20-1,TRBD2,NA,TGCAGTGCTAGTACCGGACTAGCGGGGGGCAGTTGGCAGTACTTC,CSASTGLAGGSWQYF
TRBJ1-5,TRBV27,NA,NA,TGTGCCAGCAGTTTAAAGAGACGAGGTCAGCCCCAGCATTTT,CASSLKRRGQPQHF
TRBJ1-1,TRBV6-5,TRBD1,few,TGTGCCAGCTTCCCCCGGGACAGATTGAACACTGAAGCTTTCTTT,CASFPRDRLNTEAFF
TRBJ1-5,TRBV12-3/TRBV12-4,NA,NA,TGTGCCAGCAGTTCACAGGACAATCAGCCCCAGCATTTT,CASSSQDNQPQHF
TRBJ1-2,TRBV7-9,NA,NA,TGTGCCAGCAGTCCCGGACAGATCTATGGCTACACCTTC,CASSPGQIYGYTF
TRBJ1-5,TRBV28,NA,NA,TGTGCCAGCAGTTATTATCAGGGTAGCAATCAGCCCCAGCATTTT,CASSYYQGSNQPQHF
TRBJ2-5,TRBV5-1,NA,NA,TGCGCCAGCAGCTTGGCTAGCGAGACCCAGTACTTC,CASSLASETQYF
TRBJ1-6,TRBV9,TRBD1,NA,TGTGCCAGCAGCGGACCAGGGACAGGGGATAATTCACCCCTCCACTTT,CASSGPGTGDNSPLHF
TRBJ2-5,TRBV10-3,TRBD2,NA,TGTGCCATCAGTGATGTGCGGGGGGGCCAAGAGACCCAGTACTTC,CAISDVRGGQETQYF